Below, 26 T cell receptor beta chains from the same sample are listed, as sequenced in a study of T cells after yellow fever vaccination. TCRdb recomputed calls from the 5' RACE reads with MiXCR, one row per CDR3 protein. Here the sample spans about 200,000 distinct CDR3 sequences, 3% to 4% being singletons. The source material was CD4+ T cells sorted from PBMCs, sampled 10 days after the yellow fever booster vaccination. The receptors were gathered from a man aged 18 to 29 who received the YFV17D yellow fever vaccine.

There are many counts of this clonotype. This chain uses TRBV6-1 with TRBJ1-1; D call uncertain. There are 12 residues in the CDR3. The germline gives CDR1 MNHNS, CDR2 SASEGT. V was shortened by 6 bases and J by 1 base, with 6 bases between the two germline ends. The CDR3 sequence is CASRLKNTEAFF. The CDR3 nucleotides read TGTGCCAGCAGACTAAAGAACACTGAAGCTTTCTTT.

The V gene is TRBV7-8, the J gene TRBJ1-4; D is undetermined. This CDR3 contains 18 residues. V lost 5 bases to trimming and J lost 0 bases, with 19 bases between them. Germline V CDR1 and CDR2: SGHVS, FQNEAQ. The CDR3 region is CASSALGDLATTNEKLFF. The CDR3 DNA reads as TGTGCCAGCAGCGCCCTAGGAGACTTGGCCACAACTAATGAAAAACTGTTTTTT. The full variable domain, rest sourced from reference TRBV7-8 and TRBJ1-4, is GAGVSQSPRYKVAKRGQDVALRCDPISGHVSLFWYQQALGQGPEFLTYFQNEAQLDKSGLPSDRFFAERPEGSVSTLKIQRTQQEDSAVYLCASSALGDLATTNEKLFFGSGTQLSVL.

Ten or more counts support this clonotype. J is TRBJ1-2 and V is TRBV5-1; possibly TRBD1 for D (5 bases). Trimming left V 1 base short and J 8 bases short, with 12 bases between. This CDR3 is built from 13 residues. The germline V gene has CDR1 SGHRS and CDR2 YFSETQ. CDR3 coding DNA: TGCGCCAGCAGCTTGACCGGGGACGGCGGCTACACCTTC. It encodes CASSLTGDGGYTF.

This clonotype was counted ten times or more. The V call is TRBV5-1, the J call TRBJ2-4; 7 nucleotides match TRBD1. V shed 5 bases, J shed 8 bases, and the junction held 10 bases outside the gene matches. The CDR3 consists of 14 residues. Germline-derived CDR1 and CDR2 are SGHRS and YFSETQ. CDR3 in amino acids: CASRETGTVDIQYF. The DNA of the CDR3 is TGCGCCAGCAGAGAGACAGGGACCGTAGACATTCAGTACTTC.

This clonotype was picked up many times. The chain uses TRBV11-1 and TRBJ2-7; D tentatively fits TRBD1 or TRBD2 (5 bases each). V shed 3 bases and J shed 1 base, with 10 bases lying between them. Germline V CDR1 and CDR2: SGHAT, FQDESV (reference sequence). The CDR3 runs 14 residues. The CDR3 DNA is TGTGCCAGCAGCTTGGGGGACCTATCCTACGAGCAGTACGTC. Its translation: CASSLGDLSYEQYV.

This clonotype showed up just a few times. This rearrangement joins TRBV6-5 to TRBJ1-6, with D perhaps matching TRBD1 (5 bases). The CDR3 consists of 14 residues. With 0 bases removed from V and 9 bases from J, the gap between germline ends came to 9 bases. Germline V gene sequence: CDR1 MNHEY, CDR2 SVGAGI. The CDR3 is CASSYSTALSPLHF. The CDR3 bases are TGTGCCAGCAGTTACTCGACAGCCCTTTCACCCCTCCACTTT.

This clonotype was observed at least ten times. V and J are TRBV20-1 and TRBJ2-4; D is perhaps TRBD1 or TRBD2 (5 bases each). V was cut by 6 bases and J by 7 bases, with 19 bases left in between. The V gene's germline CDR1 is DFQATT and CDR2 SNEGSKA (reference sequence). This CDR3 is built from 14 residues. As DNA, the CDR3 is TGCAGTGCGGCGTCCGGGACCAGGGTTAACATTCAGTACTTC. Protein sequence: CSAASGTRVNIQYF.

This clonotype was seen only a few times. The chain has TRBV18 and TRBJ2-2, with TRBD1 as a possible D gene (5 bases). Trimming left V 1 base short and J 1 base short, with 10 bases between. This CDR3 is built from 16 residues. From germline, CDR1 is KGHSH and CDR2 LQKENI. The CDR3 protein is CASSPRSGQNTGELFF. The CDR3 region has the DNA TGTGCCAGCTCACCACGGTCTGGACAGAACACCGGGGAGCTGTTTTTT.

This clonotype showed up many times. This chain links TRBV20-1 with TRBJ2-1; 9 bases match TRBD2. With V trimmed by 1 base and J by 4 bases, 2 bases remained unmatched. The CDR3 loop spans 14 amino acids. Germline CDR1 is DFQATT and CDR2 is SNEGSKA (reference sequence). CDR3 DNA sequence: TGCAGTGCTAGAGGACTAGCGGAATACAATGAGCAGTTCTTC. It specifies CSARGLAEYNEQFF.

This clonotype has more than one count but fewer than ten. This chain links TRBV7-2 with TRBJ1-2, with 8 positions matching TRBD1. CDR1 SGHTA and CDR2 FQGNSA come from the germline V gene. The CDR3 has 14 amino acids. J gave up 4 bases and V 5 bases, and 6 bases lay outside the gene matches. The CDR3: CASSTQQGVYGYTF. DNA of the CDR3: TGTGCCAGCAGCACGCAACAGGGGGTCTATGGCTACACCTTC.

In this sample, this clonotype turned up many times. The chain is built from TRBV5-6 and TRBJ1-2; D unresolved. This CDR3 has 13 residues. Trimming removed 0 bases from V and 6 bases from J, with 9 bases in between. The germline V gene encodes CDR1 SGHDT and CDR2 YYEEEE. CDR3 residues: CASSLVRPHGYTF. The CDR3 DNA sequence: TGTGCCAGCAGCTTGGTTCGCCCCCATGGCTACACCTTC.

This clonotype came up a few times. The V call is TRBV20-1, the J call TRBJ2-5, with D perhaps TRBD1 or TRBD2 (5 bases each). The germline CDR1 and CDR2 sequences are DFQATT and SNEGSKA (reference sequence). This CDR3 is built from 15 residues. V was cut by 5 bases and J by 7 bases, with 23 bases left in between. CDR3 in amino acids: CSAPSSRGVSRTQYF. CDR3 sequence (DNA): TGCAGTGCTCCCAGCAGTCGAGGGGTCTCGCGGACCCAGTACTTC.

The table lists this clonotype with many counts. The rearrangement joins TRBV5-1 to TRBJ2-1, with 12 bases identical to TRBD1. V shed 2 bases, J shed 5 bases, and the junction held 8 bases outside the gene matches. The CDR3 runs to 17 residues. Germline CDR1 reads SGHRS; CDR2 reads YFSETQ. In DNA, the CDR3 is TGCGCCAGCAGCTTAATACCGGGACAGGGGGCCAACAATGAGCAGTTCTTC. It specifies CASSLIPGQGANNEQFF.

About this clonotype: One end of the junction varies from germline; a read error may be responsible. This chain joins TRBV24-1 and TRBJ2-2; a weak D match, TRBD2 (5 bases). The CDR3 length is 15 residues. Germline V gene lookup returns CDR1 KGHDR and CDR2 SFDVKD. The CDR3 is CATSDGGLITGELIF. For the CDR3, the DNA is TGTGCCACCAGTGATGGTGGACTGATCACCGGGGAGCTGATTTTT.

The chain couples TRBV11-1 to TRBJ2-3; D may match TRBD1 or TRBD2 (5 bases each). CDR3 length: 14 residues. Trimming took 3 bases from V and 11 from J, leaving 18 bases between them. Germline-derived CDR1 and CDR2 are SGHAT and FQDESV (reference sequence). CDR3 residues: CASSLGTHEAGQYF. The CDR3 bases are TGTGCCAGCAGCTTGGGGACCCACGAAGCCGGGCAGTATTTT.

This clonotype turned up a few times. V usage is TRBV11-2 and J usage is TRBJ2-5; D could derive from TRBD1 or TRBD2 (6 bases each). The germline V gene has CDR1 SGHAT and CDR2 FQNNGV. V was pared by 7 bases and J by 4 bases, with 13 bases between. The CDR3 runs to 13 residues. CDR3 in amino acids: CASKGGGRETQYF. The DNA for the CDR3 is TGTGCCAGCAAAGGAGGGGGGAGAGAGACCCAGTACTTC. Full variable domain (missing parts from reference TRBV11-2 and TRBJ2-5): EAGVAQSPRYKIIEKRQSVAFWCNPISGHATLYWYQQILGQGPKLLIQFQNNGVVDDSQLPKDRFSAERLKGVDSTLKIQPAKLEDSAVYLCASKGGGRETQYFGPGTRLLVL.

This clonotype was picked up a small number of times. The chain combines TRBV6-5 with TRBJ1-2, with no clear D. Deletions cut 7 bases from V and 2 bases from J, with 8 bases between. CDR1 and CDR2 (germline): MNHEY, SVGAGI. This CDR3 is 12 amino acids long. CDR3 sequence: CASKEQNYGYTF. In nucleotides, the CDR3 is TGTGCCAGCAAAGAGCAAAACTATGGCTACACCTTC.

V usage is TRBV6-2 or TRBV6-3 and J usage is TRBJ2-2, with 13 bases fitting TRBD2. Losses at the gene ends were 8 bases for V and 7 bases for J; bases not matched to a gene: 4. This CDR3 has 14 amino acids. CDR1 is MNHEY and CDR2 is SVGEGT in the germline V gene. The CDR3 sequence is CASSGLAGIGELFF. CDR3 bases: TGTGCCAGCTCGGGACTAGCGGGGATCGGGGAGCTGTTTTTT.

This clonotype was seen a few times. V usage is TRBV6-5 and J usage is TRBJ1-2; maybe TRBD1 (5 bases). The CDR3 extends over 14 amino acids. Trimming removed 5 bases from V and 0 bases from J, with 10 bases in between. The germline V gene has CDR1 MNHEY and CDR2 SVGAGI. The CDR3 DNA reads as TGTGCCAGCAGTGGGAGGGACTCTAACTATGGCTACACCTTC. It is translated as CASSGRDSNYGYTF.

The V call is TRBV7-2, the J call TRBJ1-3; D gene ambiguous. This CDR3 has 17 residues. Looked up from germline, CDR1 is SGHTA and CDR2 is FQGNSA. Trimming pared 3 bases from V and 5 bases from J, leaving 20 bases between. CDR3: CASSLSPRIVRRNTIYF. CDR3 DNA sequence: TGTGCCAGCAGCTTGAGCCCGAGGATAGTTCGACGAAACACCATATATTTT.

The rearrangement links TRBV10-1 to TRBJ2-1, with 10 bases matching TRBD1. Germline CDR1 is WNHNN and CDR2 is SYGVQD (reference sequence). Trimming removed 10 bases from V and 9 bases from J; junction bases left unmatched: 9. This CDR3 has 13 residues. CDR3 bases: TGCGCCATAGGGACAGGGGATGTCGTTGAGCAGTTCTTC. Translated: CAIGTGDVVEQFF.

The table lists this clonotype with a few counts. The chain carries TRBV7-2 and TRBJ1-4, with unresolved D. V gave up 0 bases and J gave up 4 bases, with 9 bases separating them. Germline CDR1 is SGHTA and CDR2 is FQGNSA. This CDR3 spans 15 amino acids. For the CDR3, the DNA is TGTGCCAGCAGCTTAGCATCCTGGGGTAATGAAAAACTGTTTTTT. Protein sequence: CASSLASWGNEKLFF.

On this clonotype itself: The junction differs from germline at one of its ends, possibly a read error. This rearrangement joins TRBV7-7 to TRBJ2-5, with D possibly called TRBD1 or TRBD2 (5 bases each). Germline CDR1 SSHAT, CDR2 FNYEAQ (reference sequence). The CDR3 is made up of 15 amino acids. The CDR3 reads CASSSSWGRGETQYF. The CDR3 region has the DNA TGTGCTAGCAGCTCCTCATGGGGCCGCGGGGAGACCCAGTACTTC.

This clonotype was detected a few times. The rearrangement uses TRBV12-3 or TRBV12-4 and TRBJ2-2, with 10 bases fitting TRBD2. CDR3 size: 14 residues. V lost 7 bases to trimming and J lost 1 base; unmatched junction nucleotides: 0. The CDR3 bases are TGTGCCAGCAAGCGGGGGGGGAACACCGGGGAGCTGTTTTTT. Its translation: CASKRGGNTGELFF.

This clonotype was counted at least ten times. This chain joins TRBV14 and TRBJ2-1; D is possibly TRBD2 (6 bases). This CDR3 is 14 amino acids long. The V and J ends lost 6 bases and 9 bases respectively, with 18 bases between them. Germline V gene sequence: CDR1 SGHDN, CDR2 FVKESK. CDR3 in amino acids: CASSSGEGYGEQFF. For the CDR3, the DNA is TGTGCCAGCAGTTCGGGAGAAGGGTACGGTGAGCAGTTCTTC.

This sequence joins TRBV4-1 and TRBJ2-1; 8 nucleotides match TRBD2. The V and J ends lost 0 bases and 0 bases, in that order; junction bases with no gene match: 10. Looked up from germline, CDR1 is MGHRA and CDR2 is YSYEKL. This CDR3 spans 19 amino acids. CDR3 coding DNA: TGCGCCAGCAGCCAAGATTCCGCGGGGGGCTACAGCTCCTACAATGAGCAGTTCTTC. Residues: CASSQDSAGGYSSYNEQFF.